This T cell receptor (beta chain) was observed in a study of blood T cell repertoires in COVID-19. Germline lookup yields CDR1 MNHEY and CDR2 SVGAGI. The germline V and J ends were trimmed by 2 bases and 6 bases, with 11 bases remaining between them. CDR3 length: 13 amino acids. The repertoire was sequenced with immunoSEQ multiplex PCR; TCRdb's copy has only in-frame clones and lacks some. The table has 150,000 to 200,000 clones, roughly 80% seen once. Seattle's enrolled individuals joined amid active infection and were then monitored longitudinally. The sequence was obtained from an older woman with COVID-19, enrolled during active disease. The material sequenced was peripheral blood. This chain joins TRBV6-5 and TRBJ2-7, with a tentative D call TRBD2 (6 bases). CDR3 nucleotide sequence: TGTGCCAGCAGTTACACAAGCGGGTCCGAGCAGTACTTC. This sequence encodes CASSYTSGSEQYF.